This T cell receptor (beta chain) was recorded in a study of CXCR3-negative and CXCR3-positive naive CD8 T cells. Study background: Total TRB output reached some 130 million reads, about 1.5 +/- 0.3 million per library.

In preparing the TRB cDNA libraries, 5' RACE with UMI labels was used. TCRdb re-called the 5' RACE reads and gives one entry per CDR3 protein, without DNA. Recorded here are fewer than 55,000 distinct CDR3 sequences; the top ten clones represent about 1.4%. Among CD8+ T cells, naive ones were CD45RO-CCR7+CD27+CD95-. The CDR3 extends over 15 amino acids. Looked up from germline, CDR1 is SGHVS and CDR2 is FNYEAQ. About this clonotype: Its antigen is unidentified.

Study conclusions and caveats: Similar TRBV-TRBJ gene usage was seen in naive CXCR3-negative and CXCR3-positive cells, but not in memory cells. For CXCR3-positive naive cells, TRB CDR3s were more hydrophobic than those of CXCR3-negative naive cells.

The sample taken for sequencing was naive CXCR3- CD8+ T cells from blood. Subset indicated: CD45RO-CCR7+CD27+CD95- naive CD8+ T cells lacking CXCR3 (TNR3-). The receptor was isolated from a human donor in good health. Some clones in this sample may be carry-over from other donors' samples. The V gene is TRBV7-6, the J gene TRBJ2-1. The CDR3 loop is CASSLGDDPYNEQFF.